This entry describes one T cell receptor (beta chain). This sample was taken from a study of technical replicates of blood from a handful of donors. The method was immunoSEQ multiplex PCR; TCRdb's version includes in-frame clones alone and lacks a portion of them. Among almost 85,000 clones listed, 97% were seen once. This CDR3 has 13 residues. V lost 4 bases and J 3 bases, leaving 9 bases between the germline ends. CDR1 and CDR2 (germline): ENHRY, SYGVKD. The sequenced material came from T cells isolated from PBMCs. V and J are TRBV10-3 and TRBJ2-5; D unclear. This sequence was found in a human donor in good health. CDR3 residues: CAISGAGKETQYF. The CDR3 nucleotides are TGTGCCATCAGTGGGGCAGGTAAAGAGACCCAGTACTTC.